These 3 T cell receptor beta chains came from one sample sequenced in a study of neurological immune-mediated disorders. The time point is: longitudinal time-point 3. TCRdb re-called the 5' RACE reads through MiXCR, storing one row per CDR3 protein. The sample lists some 80,000 distinct CDR3 sequences, 4.3% seen once, with roughly 5.6% in the top ten. Specimen: PBMCs. The receptors derive from a woman aged 55-69 years with multiple sclerosis.

This clonotype was detected ten times or more. The V and J genes are TRBV10-3 and TRBJ2-5, with 9 nucleotides matching TRBD2. This CDR3 region has 16 residues. The germline V gene has CDR1 ENHRY and CDR2 SYGVKD. J lost 3 bases, V lost 2 bases, and 7 bases had no gene match. CDR3 sequence: CAISEAAGGQEETQYF. CDR3 sequence (DNA): TGTGCCATCAGTGAGGCGGCGGGGGGGCAGGAAGAGACCCAGTACTTC.

This clonotype was counted ten times or more. This chain uses TRBV29-1 with TRBJ1-4, with TRBD1 matching over 10 bases. J lost 8 bases, V lost 0 bases, and 6 bases had no gene match. CDR1 is SQVTM, CDR2 ANQGSEA, per germline. The CDR3 has 15 amino acids. DNA for the CDR3: TGCAGCGTTGAAGATCGGGACAGGGGCACGGAAAAACTGTTTTTT. It codes for CSVEDRDRGTEKLFF.

This clonotype was counted a few times. This rearrangement joins TRBV11-2 to TRBJ1-2; 10 nucleotides line up with TRBD1. Germline V gene data show CDR1 as SGHAT and CDR2 as FQNNGV. Germline trimming cut 5 bases from V and 8 bases from J; bases unmatched to any gene: 8. The CDR3 is 14 residues long. CDR3 loop: CASSPPGTGDGYTF. In DNA, the CDR3 is TGTGCCAGCAGCCCCCCCGGGACAGGGGACGGCTACACCTTC.